The clone carrying this T cell receptor (beta chain) was detected ten times or more. Its antigen is not identified. A lack of ophthalmopathy progression within 18 months defined stable Graves' hyperthyroidism. Every diagnosis used clinical symptoms, serum thyroxine and TRAb, thyroid ultrasound and orbital computed tomography. Amplification of TCR beta CDR3 regions was performed using RNA transcripts as template. RT-PCR in the first round (using the HTBI primer set) targeted the TCR CDR3. Each CDR3 protein gets one entry after TCRdb re-called the multiplex PCR reads with MiXCR. The table records 300,000 to 400,000 distinct CDR3 sequences, about 15% of them present only once. This entry comes from a study of T cells in Graves' hyperthyroidism and ophthalmopathy. Study-level results: A model of 13 V-J features distinguished ophthalmopathy from stable hyperthyroidism. Ophthalmopathy onset followed model prediction by a median roughly six months.

The CDR3 length is 14 residues. With 2 bases removed from V and 1 base from J, the gap between germline ends came to 7 bases. Germline V gives CDR1 KGHSH, CDR2 LQKENI. This chain uses TRBV18 with TRBJ2-3; D may correspond to TRBD1 or TRBD2 (5 bases each). This TCR was recovered from a woman aged 55-69 years with Graves' hyperthyroidism. The specimen sequenced was blood. CDR3 sequence reads: CASSPGDGTDTQYF. The CDR3 DNA reads TGTGCCAGCTCACCAGGGGACGGCACAGATACGCAGTATTTT.